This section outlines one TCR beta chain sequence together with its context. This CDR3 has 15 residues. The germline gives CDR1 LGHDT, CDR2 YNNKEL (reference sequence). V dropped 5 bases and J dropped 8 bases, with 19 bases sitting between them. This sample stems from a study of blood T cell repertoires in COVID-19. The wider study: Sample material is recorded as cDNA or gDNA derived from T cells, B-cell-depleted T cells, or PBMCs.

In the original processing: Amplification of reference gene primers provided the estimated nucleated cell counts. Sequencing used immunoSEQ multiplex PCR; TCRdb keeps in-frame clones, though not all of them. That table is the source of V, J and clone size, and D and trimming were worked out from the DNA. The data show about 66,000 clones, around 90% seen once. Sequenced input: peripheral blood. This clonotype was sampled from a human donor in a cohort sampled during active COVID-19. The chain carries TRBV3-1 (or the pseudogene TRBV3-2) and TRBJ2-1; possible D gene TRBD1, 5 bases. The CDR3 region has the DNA TGTGCCAGCAGCGGAAGGACACCACGGACGGATGAGCAGTTCTTC. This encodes CASSGRTPRTDEQFF.